This is a list of T cell receptor beta chains from one sample in a study of cytomegalovirus exposure and HLA in healthy donors. Clones were read by immunoSEQ multiplex PCR, and TCRdb kept only the in-frame ones, dropping some. The data contain roughly 100,000 clones, roughly 79% of them singletons. What was sequenced was PBMCs. The receptors stem from a man between 45 and 60 years old in good health and CMV-seropositive. The CDR3 runs from the conserved cysteine through the conserved F or W. D genes are given only for firm matches. For some rows the clone size is stated as once, few or many, or as a class when expanded; others skip it.

-	TRBV10-1	TRBJ2-5	-	TGCGCCAGCAGACGACGGGTCCAAGAGACCCAGTACTTC	CASRRRVQETQYF
-	TRBV9	TRBJ2-7	TRBD2	TGTGCCAGCAGCCCCGGACTAGCGGGAGGGGGTTCCTACGAGCAGTACTTC	CASSPGLAGGGSYEQYF
few	TRBV7-3	TRBJ2-2	-	TGTGCCAGCAGCTTACGGGGACAGAACACCGGGGAGCTGTTTTTT	CASSLRGQNTGELFF
once	TRBV5-1	TRBJ2-5	-	TGCGCCAGCAGTATCCAACAGGGGCGGGGTGAGACCCAGTACTTC	CASSIQQGRGETQYF
-	TRBV5-1	TRBJ2-1	TRBD2	TGCGCCAGCAGCTTGGAACTAGCGGGAGGCCCTCTCTACAATGAGCAGTTCTTC	CASSLELAGGPLYNEQFF
-	TRBV19	TRBJ2-7	TRBD1	TGTGCCAGTAGTCACAGGGGGCGTCAGGACGAGCAGTACTTC	CASSHRGRQDEQYF
-	TRBV18	TRBJ1-2	-	TGTGCCAGCTCACCAGGTGCACGGGGCTATGGCTACACCTTC	CASSPGARGYGYTF
-	TRBV5-1	TRBJ1-4	-	TGCGCCAGCAGACTAACAGCGGCAACTAATGAAAAACTGTTTTTT	CASRLTAATNEKLFF
-	TRBV28	TRBJ1-5	-	TGTGCCAGCAGTGCGCCCTCAGGAAAGGGGCAGCCCCAGCATTTT	CASSAPSGKGQPQHF
-	TRBV11-2	TRBJ2-3	-	TGTGCCAGCAGCTTAGGGGACTCAGAACGACGAACGCAGTATTTT	CASSLGDSERRTQYF
-	TRBV30	TRBJ2-7	TRBD1	TGTGCCTGGAGCCGGACAGGGTTCGAGCAGTACTTC	CAWSRTGFEQYF
-	TRBV28	TRBJ2-7	-	TGTGCCAGCAGCAGGGCAGGGGTGGGGGAGCAGTACTTC	CASSRAGVGEQYF
-	TRBV19	TRBJ2-5	TRBD1	TGTGCCAGTAGTACAACAGACAGGGTAGGCGAGACCCAGTACTTC	CASSTTDRVGETQYF
-	TRBV19	TRBJ2-7	TRBD2	TGTGCCAGTAGCCCAAATCTAGCGGGGACATACGAGCAGTACTTC	CASSPNLAGTYEQYF
-	TRBV6-6	TRBJ2-6	-	TGTGCCAGCAGCCGGGTCCTCTCTGGGGCCAACGTCCTGACTTTC	CASSRVLSGANVLTF
-	TRBV27	TRBJ2-7	TRBD2	TGTGCCAGCAGGGGACTAGTAAACGAGCAGTACTTC	CASRGLVNEQYF
-	TRBV9	TRBJ2-7	TRBD2	TGTGCCAGCAGCGAAACGGGAGGACCCTTAAGCTACGAGCAGTACTTC	CASSETGGPLSYEQYF
-	TRBV7-2	TRBJ1-4	TRBD1	TGTGCCAGCAGCACGGACAGGCGACCTAATGAAAAACTGTTTTTT	CASSTDRRPNEKLFF
-	TRBV7-3	TRBJ2-1	-	TGTGCCAGCAGCCCACCTGGCGGAGGGCCTAATGAGCAGTTCTTC	CASSPPGGGPNEQFF
-	TRBV28	TRBJ1-2	TRBD1	TGTGCCAGCAGTTTAGGGACAGGCCTTGGCTACACCTTC	CASSLGTGLGYTF
few	TRBV7-2	TRBJ2-7	-	TGTGCCAGCAGCTTATCCCAGGACACCAGGGGCGAGCAGTACTTC	CASSLSQDTRGEQYF
few	TRBV9	TRBJ2-3	TRBD2	TGTGCCAGCAGCGCCGCTAGCGGCTCGGCGGATACGCAGTATTTT	CASSAASGSADTQYF
once	TRBV19	TRBJ2-3	TRBD1	TGTGCCAGTAGTCTCCAGGGGGCGACAGATACGCAGTATTTT	CASSLQGATDTQYF
few	TRBV28	TRBJ2-7	-	TGTGCCAGCAGCGTCCTCTCCCCCTACGAGCAGTACTTC	CASSVLSPYEQYF
-	TRBV14	TRBJ2-7	-	TGTGCCAGCAGCCAAGTAGTCGGGGTGGAGCAGTACTTC	CASSQVVGVEQYF
few	TRBV19	TRBJ1-1	TRBD1	TGTGCCAGTACCCCAGGACAGGGTGTAACTGAAGCTTTCTTT	CASTPGQGVTEAFF
-	TRBV5-4	TRBJ2-5	TRBD1	TGTGCCAGCAGCCGGGGCAGGGGGCCGGACTTC	CASSRGRGPDF
-	TRBV5-4	TRBJ2-7	-	TGTGCCAGCAGAAAAACAGGGGGGGAACCCTACGAGCAGTACTTC	CASRKTGGEPYEQYF
-	TRBV27	TRBJ1-2	-	TGTGCCAGCAGGGTCGGCGGTGATAACTATGGCTACACCTTC	CASRVGGDNYGYTF
once	TRBV27	TRBJ2-1	TRBD2	TGTGCCAGCAGTTCACCGACCGGGACTAGCGGGAGATGGAGCTCCTACAATGAGCAGTTCTTC	CASSSPTGTSGRWSSYNEQFF
-	TRBV27	TRBJ2-1	TRBD1	TGTGCCAGCAGTTTAGAATACAGGGGGCCCTGGGATGAGCAGTTCTTC	CASSLEYRGPWDEQFF
-	TRBV2	TRBJ2-1	-	TGTGCCAGCACCGCAACGGGATACAATGAGCAGTTCTTC	CASTATGYNEQFF
-	TRBV19	TRBJ1-5	-	TGTGCCAGTAGTATGCAAACAGGATTTAGCAATCAGCCCCAGCATTTT	CASSMQTGFSNQPQHF